The text below deals with one T cell receptor beta chain. The CDR3 is made up of 16 amino acids. Germline V gives CDR1 SGHRS, CDR2 YFSETQ. With 1 base removed from V and 2 bases from J, the gap between germline ends came to 15 bases. Assignments of participants to cohorts depended upon their own reported clinical history. This specimen belongs to a study of blood T cell repertoires in COVID-19. Only in-frame clones appear in the TCRdb table, and some are missing; sequencing was by immunoSEQ multiplex PCR. Here the sample spans approximately 490,000 clones, about 88% being singletons. Input material: PBMCs or T cells enriched from blood (not recorded which). The J gene is TRBJ1-2, the V gene TRBV5-1; D not resolved. The TCR was taken from a woman aged 55-69 years who had recovered from COVID-19. The CDR3 nucleotides read TGCGCCAGCAGCTTGATGGCAGCAGGAATAAACTATGGCTACACCTTC. This codes for CASSLMAAGINYGYTF. The whole variable domain, filled in from reference TRBV5-1 and TRBJ1-2, reads KAGVTQTPRYLIKTRGQQVTLSCSPISGHRSVSWYQQTPGQGLQFLFEYFSETQRNKGNFPGRFSGRQFSNSRSEMNVSTLELGDSALYLCASSLMAAGINYGYTFGSGTRLTVV.